The 2 T cell receptor beta chains reported below all come from one sample, sequenced in a study of human T cells and chemical hapten exposure. Documented time point: patch test 1, 2 weeks after DPC sensitization. Sample treatment: therapeutic diphenylcyclopropenone sensitization with weekly scalp DPC. TCRdb fed the RACE reads into MiXCR, producing one record per CDR3 protein. The sample carries fewer than 400,000 distinct CDR3 sequences, about 7% recorded once. The specimen comprised whole blood, sampled in connection with sensitization to the hapten diphenylcyclopropenone (DPC). The receptors were sampled from a woman between 18 and 30 years old with alopecia areata. Some clones in this sample may be carry-over from other donors' samples.

This clonotype showed up just a few times. The chain couples TRBV4-2 to TRBJ1-2, with TRBD1 identical over 8 bases. The V and J ends lost 3 bases and 5 bases, in that order; junction bases with no gene match: 11. The CDR3 is 16 residues long. The V gene's germline CDR1 is LGHNA and CDR2 YNFKEQ. The CDR3: CASSHTGQGVEYGYTF. The CDR3 DNA reads TGTGCCAGCAGCCACACCGGACAGGGCGTAGAATATGGCTACACCTTC.

The chain joins TRBV6-1 to TRBJ2-5; D is possibly TRBD1 or TRBD2 (6 bases each). The CDR3 is 13 amino acids. Germline-derived CDR1 and CDR2 are MNHNS and SASEGT. Trimming removed 6 bases at V and 2 bases at J, with 10 bases between. CDR3 amino acids: CASREGVQETQYF. The CDR3 DNA is TGTGCCAGCAGGGAGGGGGTACAAGAGACCCAGTACTTC.